This T cell receptor beta chain was retrieved from a study of regulatory T cells in long-lasting Graves disease. V lost 0 bases, J lost 5 bases, and 8 bases lay in between. The germline V gene encodes CDR1 DFQATT and CDR2 SNEGSKA (reference sequence). The CDR3 consists of 13 residues. Through Arm-PCR of CDR3 regions and iRepertoire HTBI primers, TCR beta libraries were built. TCRdb reprocessed the multiplex PCR reads via MiXCR and lists one record per CDR3 protein. This table holds approximately 350,000 distinct CDR3 sequences, 12% found once. This clonotype was observed once. Described time point: newly diagnosed GD, antithyroid drugs for less than 3 months. PBMC-derived RNA was used for the TCR library. These data were also reused for a study on T cells in Graves' hyperthyroidism and ophthalmopathy.

The clonotype was recovered from a woman under 30 with Graves disease. The genes are TRBV20-1 and TRBJ1-5; D is unclear. The sequences come from peripheral blood mononuclear cells (PBMCs), collected at new diagnosis, from a patient treated with antithyroid drugs. CDR3 bases: TGCAGTGCTAGAGACCTACCTGATCAGCCCCAGCATTTT. This codes for CSARDLPDQPQHF.